In its sample, the clone carrying this T cell receptor beta chain was seen a few times. Germline CDR1 WNHNN, CDR2 SYGVQD (reference sequence). The CDR3 has 13 residues. V was clipped by 6 bases and J by 4 bases, with 12 bases between them. The entry originates in a study of T cell responses to AZD1222 COVID-19 vaccine. Sequencing used immunoSEQ multiplex PCR; TCRdb keeps in-frame clones, though not all of them. The sample has some 150,000 clones, 85% to 95% seen once. This chain connects TRBV10-1 to TRBJ1-2, with a possible D match to TRBD1 (5 bases). The sequence came from an adult who received the AZD1222 COVID-19 vaccine. This specimen consisted of peripheral blood, obtained 28 days after the second AZD1222 dose. This CDR3 is CASSPGGTYGYTF. The CDR3 bases are TGCGCCAGCAGCCCCGGAGGGACCTATGGCTACACCTTC.